This T cell receptor (beta chain) was captured by sequencing in a study of blood T cell repertoires in COVID-19. Study summary: Material from acute and convalescent COVID-19 was sourced from the United States, Italy and Spain. Sources were T cells, B-cell-depleted T cells, or PBMCs; the material itself was cDNA or gDNA.

Germline V lookup: CDR1 LGHDT, CDR2 YNNKEL (reference sequence). Between the trimmed V and J ends, which lost 2 bases and 2 bases, there was a span of 10 bases. The CDR3 covers 15 residues. Original data processing: Nucleated cell counts were estimated from reference gene primer amplification. The data were produced by immunoSEQ multiplex PCR, yet TCRdb's version contains in-frame clones alone and is incomplete. The DNA gave D and trimming, while V, J and clone size come from that table. This table holds 120,000 or so clones, roughly 88% found once. This TCR derives from a woman older than 75 with acute or convalescent COVID-19. This chain connects TRBV3-1 (or the pseudogene TRBV3-2) to TRBJ1-3; D unclear. Sequenced input: peripheral blood. CDR3 nucleotides: TGTGCCAGCAGCCAATCGGGTTTTGCTGGAAACACCATATATTTT. Amino acid sequence: CASSQSGFAGNTIYF.